One and the same sample provided the 14 T cell receptor beta chains below, sequenced in a study of long-term antiretroviral therapy in people with HIV. It was version v3.0 of the immunoSEQ assay that was run at survey level. Some clones are missing from TCRdb's copy, which holds only in-frame ones; the method was immunoSEQ multiplex PCR. The table lists 35,000 to 40,000 clones, 75% to 90% of them singletons. The starting material was unsorted PBMCs, obtained 2.2 years after starting antiretroviral therapy. The receptors here all came from a man younger than 35 with HIV.

The V gene is TRBV18, the J gene TRBJ2-2; no clear D. The V end was cut by 5 bases, the J end by 6 bases, with 4 bases between. The CDR3 contains 11 residues. CDR1 and CDR2 from the germline V gene are KGHSH and LQKENI. CDR3 DNA: TGTGCCAGCTCAGCTCCCGGGGAGCTGTTTTTT. This sequence encodes CASSAPGELFF.

The CDR3 loop is CASSLAWGAYEQYF. The CDR3 DNA follows: TGTGCCAGCAGCTTGGCCTGGGGGGCCTACGAGCAGTACTTC. The rearrangement joins TRBV5-6 to TRBJ2-7; D perhaps matches TRBD2 (6 bases). Trimming cost V 0 bases and J 2 bases, with 9 bases left between them. Germline V gene sequence: CDR1 SGHDT, CDR2 YYEEEE. There are 14 residues in the CDR3.

On this clone itself: The germline gene is not matched at one end of the junction; a read error may be the cause. The chain couples TRBV7-7 to TRBJ2-1; 8 bases line up with TRBD2. This CDR3 has 15 residues. Germline V gene lookup returns CDR1 SSHAT and CDR2 FNYEAQ (reference sequence). The CDR3 nucleotides are TGTGCTAGCAGTCCCGGGACTAGTATGGGCAATGAGCAGTTCTTC. It specifies CASSPGTSMGNEQFF.

The rearrangement links TRBV28 to TRBJ1-2; tentative D call: TRBD1 (5 bases). The V gene lost 2 bases and the J gene lost 6 bases, with 16 bases spanning the gap. Germline assignment: CDR1 MDHEN and CDR2 SYDVKM. There are 15 residues in the CDR3. The DNA for the CDR3 is TGTGCCAGCAGTTTACGCTGGGGCCCCTCCGATGGCTACACCTTC. It codes for CASSLRWGPSDGYTF.

The chain uses TRBV11-2 and TRBJ2-3, with a possible D match to TRBD2 (6 bases). Per germline, CDR1 SGHAT and CDR2 FQNNGV. The CDR3 spans 15 residues. The V end lost 2 bases, the J end lost 0 bases, and 9 bases lay between the germline ends. CDR3 in amino acids: CASSLLLASTDTQYF. DNA of the CDR3: TGTGCCAGCAGCTTATTACTAGCTAGCACAGATACGCAGTATTTT. The variable domain in full, with the rest retrieved from reference TRBV11-2 and TRBJ2-3, is EAGVAQSPRYKIIEKRQSVAFWCNPISGHATLYWYQQILGQGPKLLIQFQNNGVVDDSQLPKDRFSAERLKGVDSTLKIQPAKLEDSAVYLCASSLLLASTDTQYFGPGTRLTVL.

The J gene is TRBJ1-2, the V gene TRBV7-2; TRBD1 matches 12 bases. Germline V gene data show CDR1 as SGHTA and CDR2 as FQGNSA. The trim removed 0 bases at V and 8 bases at J, leaving 4 bases unmatched. The CDR3 covers 15 residues. The CDR3 reads CASSLARDRGQGYTF. The CDR3 bases are TGTGCCAGCAGCTTAGCGCGGGACAGGGGGCAAGGCTACACCTTC. The variable domain in full, completed from reference TRBV7-2 and TRBJ1-2, reads GAGVSQSPSNKVTEKGKDVELRCDPISGHTALYWYRQSLGQGLEFLIYFQGNSAPDKSGLPSDRFSAERTGGSVSTLTIQRTQQEDSAVYLCASSLARDRGQGYTFGSGTRLTVV.

V and J are TRBV19 and TRBJ1-6; 9 bases align to TRBD1. CDR3 length: 17 residues. The V and J ends lost 6 bases and 10 bases, in that order; junction bases with no gene match: 16. Germline values: CDR1 LNHDA, CDR2 SQIVND (reference sequence). CDR3 protein: CASSDISRQGGHSPLHF. The CDR3 DNA follows: TGTGCCAGTAGCGACATTTCCAGACAGGGGGGCCACTCACCCCTCCACTTT.

This clone was found once. The chain employs TRBV5-6 and TRBJ1-4; the D is unclear. Germline CDR1 SGHDT, CDR2 YYEEEE. The CDR3 covers 16 residues. With 0 bases removed from V and 0 bases from J, the gap between germline ends came to 9 bases. CDR3 protein: CASSLEQRTTNEKLFF. The CDR3 nucleotides read TGTGCCAGCAGCTTGGAACAGCGGACAACTAATGAAAAACTGTTTTTT.

J is TRBJ2-3 and V is TRBV7-9, with 8 bases identical to TRBD2. Per the germline V gene, CDR1 is SEHNR and CDR2 is FQNEAQ (reference sequence). The length of the CDR3 is 15 residues. Unmatched junction bases numbered 0, after V lost 0 bases and J lost 1 base. The CDR3 sequence: CASSLASGGTDTQYF. The CDR3 DNA sequence: TGTGCCAGCAGCTTAGCTAGCGGGGGCACAGATACGCAGTATTTT.

This rearrangement joins TRBV18 to TRBJ2-3, with TRBD2 matching 8 bases. The germline gives CDR1 KGHSH, CDR2 LQKENI. This CDR3 comprises 16 residues. Unmatched junction bases numbered 9, after V lost 3 bases and J lost 4 bases. The CDR3 nucleotides read TGTGCCAGCTCACCTGCGTGGGCGGGGGGTGCAGATACGCAGTATTTT. Translated, it gives CASSPAWAGGADTQYF.

This clone turned up a few times. V gene TRBV4-2 combines with J gene TRBJ2-7; 10 nucleotides agree with TRBD2. CDR3 length: 16 amino acids. From germline, CDR1 is LGHNA and CDR2 YNFKEQ. V dropped 4 bases and J dropped 4; count of bases not matched to a gene: 10. CDR3 sequence: CASSPGALAGDYEQYF. Written as DNA, the CDR3 is TGTGCCAGCAGCCCTGGGGCCCTAGCGGGAGATTACGAGCAGTACTTC.

This rearrangement joins TRBV7-2 to TRBJ2-7, with D perhaps TRBD1 or TRBD2 (5 bases each). The ends were cut back, 7 bases at V and 3 bases at J, with 16 bases in the middle. The CDR3 length is 14 residues. Germline V gene sequence: CDR1 SGHTA, CDR2 FQGNSA. DNA for the CDR3: TGTGCCAGCACCCGAGGGGCAGGACGCTACGAGCAGTACTTC. Translated: CASTRGAGRYEQYF.

The J gene is TRBJ1-1, the V gene TRBV4-1, with D possibly TRBD1 on 6 matching bases. Germline CDR1 MGHRA, CDR2 YSYEKL. V lost 2 bases and J lost 6, with 13 bases in between. This CDR3 contains 14 residues. The CDR3 nucleotides read TGCGCCAGCAGCCAACCCGACAGGAGGGCTGAAGCTTTCTTT. It yields the protein CASSQPDRRAEAFF.

The table lists this clone with a few counts. The chain has TRBV11-2 and TRBJ1-2; D is unclear. Germline CDR1 reads SGHAT; CDR2 reads FQNNGV. Trimming removed 4 bases from V and 1 base from J, with 7 bases in between. This CDR3 has 13 residues. The CDR3 reads CASSSGNNYGYTF. The DNA of the CDR3 is TGTGCCAGCAGCTCGGGGAATAACTATGGCTACACCTTC.